Described below is a single T cell receptor beta chain sequence and its context. Antigen specificity is unknown. This CDR3 spans 17 amino acids. The V gene's germline CDR1 is SGHAT and CDR2 FQNNGV. The V and J ends lost 2 bases and 7 bases, in that order; junction bases with no gene match: 10. The data are from a study of T cell responses to AZD1222 COVID-19 vaccine. As for the study in general: Second-dose recipients at about 4 or about 12 weeks were treated as one pooled group.

Points from the study as a whole: It was only a handful of AZD1222 recipients who were seropositive at baseline. The sample set comprised mostly white British donors with more females, and clonal diversity was possibly underestimated. There were repertoire samples only from the period after the peak T cell response.

Sequencing was performed with immunoSEQ multiplex PCR; in TCRdb, only in-frame clones are kept and a portion is missing. The profile covers about 22,000 clones, with 70% to 85% appearing a single time and approximately 46% taken by the ten largest. The TCR originated in an adult in good health. J is TRBJ2-2 and V is TRBV11-2, with 10 bases fitting TRBD2. The sample here was peripheral blood, taken on day 0 of AZD1222 vaccination. The CDR3 DNA reads as TGTGCCAGCAGCTTACCCCTCCTAGCGGGAGATCACGGGGAGCTGTTTTTT. The encoded protein is CASSLPLLAGDHGELFF.